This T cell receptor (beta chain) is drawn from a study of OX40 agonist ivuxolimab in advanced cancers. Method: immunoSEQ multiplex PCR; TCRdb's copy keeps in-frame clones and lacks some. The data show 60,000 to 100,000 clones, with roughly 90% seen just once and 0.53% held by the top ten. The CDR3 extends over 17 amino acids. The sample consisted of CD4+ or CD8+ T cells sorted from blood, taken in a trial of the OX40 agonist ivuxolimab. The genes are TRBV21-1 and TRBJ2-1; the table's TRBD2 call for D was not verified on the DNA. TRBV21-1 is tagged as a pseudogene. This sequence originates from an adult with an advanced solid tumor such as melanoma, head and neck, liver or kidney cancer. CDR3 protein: CASSTRGRTSGANEQFF. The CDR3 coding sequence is TGTGCCAGCAGCACAAGAGGTCGGACTAGCGGAGCCAATGAGCAGTTCTTC.